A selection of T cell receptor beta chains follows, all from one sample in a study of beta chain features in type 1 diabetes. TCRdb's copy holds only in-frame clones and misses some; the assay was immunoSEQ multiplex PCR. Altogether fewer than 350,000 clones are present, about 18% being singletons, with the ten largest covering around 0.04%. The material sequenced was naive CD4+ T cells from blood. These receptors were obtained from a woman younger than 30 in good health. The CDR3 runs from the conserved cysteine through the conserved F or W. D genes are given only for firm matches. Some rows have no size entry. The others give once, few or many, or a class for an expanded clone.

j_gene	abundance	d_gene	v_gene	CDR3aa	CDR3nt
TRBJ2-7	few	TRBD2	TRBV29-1	CSVRTSGRNEQYF	TGCAGCGTCCGGACTAGCGGGAGGAACGAGCAGTACTTC
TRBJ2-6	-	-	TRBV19	CASTGMSGANVLTF	TGTGCCAGCACCGGGATGTCTGGGGCCAACGTCCTGACTTTC
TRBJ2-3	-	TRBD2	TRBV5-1	CASSLRLADTQYF	TGCGCCAGCAGCTTGAGACTAGCCGATACGCAGTATTTT
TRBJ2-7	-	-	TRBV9	CASSVATGTQSYEQYF	TGTGCCAGCAGCGTAGCTACCGGGACTCAGTCCTACGAGCAGTACTTC
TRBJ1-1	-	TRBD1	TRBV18	CASSPLNTGGQGEAFF	TGTGCCAGCTCACCTCTGAATACAGGGGGGCAGGGTGAAGCTTTCTTT
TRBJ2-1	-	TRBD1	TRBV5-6	CASSFDRGQGEQFF	TGTGCCAGCAGCTTCGACAGGGGGCAGGGTGAGCAGTTCTTC
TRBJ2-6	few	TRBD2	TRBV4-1	CASSHRIGGGTSGANVLTF	TGCGCCAGCAGCCATCGAATAGGCGGGGGGACCTCTGGGGCCAACGTCCTGACTTTC
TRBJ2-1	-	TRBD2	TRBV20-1	CSGTSGYEQFF	TGCAGTGGGACTAGCGGGTATGAGCAGTTCTTC
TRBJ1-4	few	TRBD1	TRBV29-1	CSVDAGTVNEKLFF	TGCAGCGTTGACGCCGGGACAGTTAATGAAAAACTGTTTTTT
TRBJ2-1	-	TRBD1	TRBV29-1	CSVEDQGVNEQFF	TGCAGCGTTGAAGATCAGGGGGTCAATGAGCAGTTCTTC
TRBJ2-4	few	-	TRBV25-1	CASSRAGMSKNIQYF	TGTGCCAGCAGTAGGGCCGGGATGTCCAAAAACATTCAGTACTTC
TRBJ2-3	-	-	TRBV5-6	CASSWHRDTQYF	TGTGCCAGCAGCTGGCACCGAGATACGCAGTATTTT
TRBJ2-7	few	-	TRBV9	CASSVGDRAYEQYF	TGTGCCAGCAGCGTAGGAGATCGGGCCTACGAGCAGTACTTC
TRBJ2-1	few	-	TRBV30	CASGSSYNEQFF	TGTGCCTCAGGAAGCTCCTACAATGAGCAGTTCTTC
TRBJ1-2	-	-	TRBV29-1	CSVDGGYTF	TGCAGCGTTGACGGGGGCTACACCTTC
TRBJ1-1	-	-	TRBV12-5	CASGLGLPNTEAFF	TGTGCTAGTGGTTTAGGACTGCCGAACACTGAAGCTTTCTTT
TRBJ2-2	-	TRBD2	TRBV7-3	CASSPRTSDTGELFF	TGTGCCAGCAGCCCCAGGACTAGCGACACCGGGGAGCTGTTTTTT
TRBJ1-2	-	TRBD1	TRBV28	CASSTTQDRGYTF	TGTGCCAGCAGTACCACCCAGGACAGGGGCTACACCTTC
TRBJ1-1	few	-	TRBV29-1	CSGGGGLNTEAFF	TGCAGCGGCGGGGGAGGTTTGAACACTGAAGCTTTCTTT
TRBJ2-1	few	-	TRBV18	CASSPGRNIFYNEQFF	TGTGCCAGCTCACCAGGGAGGAACATATTCTACAATGAGCAGTTCTTC
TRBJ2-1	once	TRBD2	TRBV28	CASSLPGRDEQFF	TGTGCCAGCAGTTTACCGGGGAGGGATGAGCAGTTCTTC
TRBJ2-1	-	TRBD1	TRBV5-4	CASRADRGSYNEQFF	TGTGCCAGCAGGGCTGACAGGGGTTCCTACAATGAGCAGTTCTTC
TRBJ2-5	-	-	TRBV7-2	CASSLGGRGQETQYF	TGTGCCAGCAGCTTAGGTGGACGGGGCCAAGAGACCCAGTACTTC
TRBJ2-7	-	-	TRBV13	CASSFGGVPYEQYF	TGTGCCAGCAGCTTTGGCGGGGTTCCTTACGAGCAGTACTTC
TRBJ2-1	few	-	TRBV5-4	CASSLAQGAYNEQFF	TGTGCCAGCAGCTTGGCACAGGGCGCCTACAATGAGCAGTTCTTC
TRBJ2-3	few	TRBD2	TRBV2	CATSGDGTDTQYF	TGTGCCACGAGCGGGGATGGCACAGATACGCAGTATTTT